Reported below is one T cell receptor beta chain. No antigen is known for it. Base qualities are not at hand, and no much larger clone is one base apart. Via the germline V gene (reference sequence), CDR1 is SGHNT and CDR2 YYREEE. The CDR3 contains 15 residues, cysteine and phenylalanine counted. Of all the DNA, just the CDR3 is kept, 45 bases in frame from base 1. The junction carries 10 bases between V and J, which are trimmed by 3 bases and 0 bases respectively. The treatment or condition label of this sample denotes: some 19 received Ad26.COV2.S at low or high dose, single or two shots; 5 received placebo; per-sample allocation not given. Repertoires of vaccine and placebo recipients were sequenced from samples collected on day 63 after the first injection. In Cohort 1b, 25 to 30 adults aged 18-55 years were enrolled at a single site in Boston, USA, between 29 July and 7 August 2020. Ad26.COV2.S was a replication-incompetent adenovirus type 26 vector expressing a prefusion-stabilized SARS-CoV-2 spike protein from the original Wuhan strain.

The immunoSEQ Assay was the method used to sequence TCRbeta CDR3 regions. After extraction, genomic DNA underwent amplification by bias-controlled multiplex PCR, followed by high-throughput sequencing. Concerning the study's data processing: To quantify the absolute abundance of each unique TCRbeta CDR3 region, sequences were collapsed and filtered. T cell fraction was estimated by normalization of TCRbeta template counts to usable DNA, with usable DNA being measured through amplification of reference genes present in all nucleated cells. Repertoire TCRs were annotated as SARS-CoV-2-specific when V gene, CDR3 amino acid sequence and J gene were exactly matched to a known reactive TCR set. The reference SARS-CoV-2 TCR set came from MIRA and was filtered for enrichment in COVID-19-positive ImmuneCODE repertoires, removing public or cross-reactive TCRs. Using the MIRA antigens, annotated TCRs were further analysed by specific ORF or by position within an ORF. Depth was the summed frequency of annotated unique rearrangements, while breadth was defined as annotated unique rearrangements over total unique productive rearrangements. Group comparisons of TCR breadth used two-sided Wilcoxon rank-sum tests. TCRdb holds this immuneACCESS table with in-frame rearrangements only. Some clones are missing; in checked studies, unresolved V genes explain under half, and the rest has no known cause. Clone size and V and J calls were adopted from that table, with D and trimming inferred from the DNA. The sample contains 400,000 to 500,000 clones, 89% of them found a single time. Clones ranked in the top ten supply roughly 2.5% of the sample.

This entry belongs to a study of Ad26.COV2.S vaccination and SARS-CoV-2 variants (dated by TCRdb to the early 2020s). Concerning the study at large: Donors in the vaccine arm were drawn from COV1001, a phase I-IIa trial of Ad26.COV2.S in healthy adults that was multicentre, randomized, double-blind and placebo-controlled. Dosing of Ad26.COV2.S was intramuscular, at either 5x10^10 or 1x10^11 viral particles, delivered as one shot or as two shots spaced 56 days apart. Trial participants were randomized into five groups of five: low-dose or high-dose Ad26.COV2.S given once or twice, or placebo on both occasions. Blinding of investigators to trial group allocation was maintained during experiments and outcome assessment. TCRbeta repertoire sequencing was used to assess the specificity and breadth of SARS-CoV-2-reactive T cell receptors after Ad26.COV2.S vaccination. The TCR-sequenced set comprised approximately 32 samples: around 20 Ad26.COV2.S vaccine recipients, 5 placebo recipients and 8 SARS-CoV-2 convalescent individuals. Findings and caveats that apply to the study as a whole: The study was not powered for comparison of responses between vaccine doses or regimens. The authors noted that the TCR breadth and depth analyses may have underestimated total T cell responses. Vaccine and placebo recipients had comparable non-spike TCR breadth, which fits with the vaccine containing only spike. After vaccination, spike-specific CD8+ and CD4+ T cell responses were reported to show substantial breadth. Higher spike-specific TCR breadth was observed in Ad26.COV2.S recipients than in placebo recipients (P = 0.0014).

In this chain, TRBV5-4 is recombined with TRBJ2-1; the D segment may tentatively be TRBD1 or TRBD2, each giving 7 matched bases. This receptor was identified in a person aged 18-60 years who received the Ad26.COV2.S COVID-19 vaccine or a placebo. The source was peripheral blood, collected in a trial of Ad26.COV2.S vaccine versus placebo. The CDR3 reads CASSSGGDSYNEQFF. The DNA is TGTGCCAGCAGCTCAGGGGGGGACTCCTACAATGAGCAGTTCTTC.